A single sample gave rise to the 16 T cell receptor beta chains below, sequenced in a study of T-cell reconstitution after alpha-beta-depleted transplantation in children (dated by TCRdb to 2016 to 2018). The time point label here, explained by the study, means: day 60 (about 2 months) after transplantation. The treatment or condition label on this specimen signifies: allogeneic hematopoietic cell transplantation with graft depleted of TCRalphabeta T cells and CD19 B cells. Preparation of the library involved PCR. The sequencer was an Illumina HiSeq 2500. To normalize quantification of the TCRbeta repertoire, the TCR libraries were built with molecular barcoding that relied on unique molecular identifiers. TCRdb itself trimmed the public reads at Q25 with fastp, ran MiXCR and retained productive beta chains. Duplicate CDR3 protein sequences are folded into a single record with the most common DNA and genes. In this sample the table shows 97,000 or so distinct CDR3 sequences, around 6% of which occur a single time. The top ten clonotypes cover 5.5% to 6.5% of the sample.

The source was PBMCs, mostly from graft donor cells, collected 60 days after TCRalphabeta/CD19-depleted stem cell transplant. The source is a female patient younger than 10 who had a stem cell transplant for Fanconi anemia, so the T cells may come from the graft donor.

CDR3 sequence (DNA): TGTGCCAGCAGCCAAGATTTGGCGGGAGATTGGTCCTACGAGCAGTACTTC. Translated, it gives CASSQDLAGDWSYEQYF. The chain employs TRBV3-1 and TRBJ2-7; 7 bases fit TRBD2. Losses at the gene ends were 0 bases for V and 1 base for J; bases not matched to a gene: 9. CDR1 and CDR2 from the germline V gene are LGHDT and YNNKEL (reference sequence). The CDR3 covers 17 residues.

In this sample, this clonotype turned up many times. J is TRBJ2-3 and V is TRBV28; 8 bases are shared with TRBD2. In germline, CDR1 is MDHEN, CDR2 SYDVKM. The CDR3 covers 17 residues. V dropped 6 bases and J dropped 2; count of bases not matched to a gene: 13. This CDR3 reads CASSSPSLAALTDTQYF. The CDR3 DNA sequence: TGTGCCAGCAGCTCCCCCTCACTAGCGGCTCTCACAGATACGCAGTATTTT. Filled out from reference TRBV28 and TRBJ2-3, the complete variable domain reads DVKVTQSSRYLVKRTGEKVFLECVQDMDHENMFWYRQDPGLGLRLIYFSYDVKMKEKGDIPEGYSVSREKKERFSLILESASTNQTSMYLCASSSPSLAALTDTQYFGPGTRLTVL.

Ten or more counts support this clonotype. V and J are TRBV5-1 and TRBJ2-3; no clear D gene. The CDR3 consists of 15 residues. Germline lookup yields CDR1 SGHRS and CDR2 YFSETQ. Trimming cost V 2 bases and J 1 base, with 11 bases left between them. The CDR3 sequence: CASSFLTLGTDTQYF. CDR3 in DNA: TGCGCCAGCAGCTTCCTAACTCTCGGCACAGATACGCAGTATTTT.

This clonotype showed up many times. The chain links TRBV11-1 to TRBJ2-1, with D possibly being TRBD1 (6 bases). This CDR3 comprises 14 residues. Germline V gene lookup returns CDR1 SGHAT and CDR2 FQDESV (reference sequence). With 5 bases removed from V and 8 bases from J, the gap between germline ends came to 16 bases. The CDR3 DNA follows: TGTGCCAGCAGCATACCCCAGGGGATTGATGAGCAGTTCTTC. This translates into CASSIPQGIDEQFF. The full variable domain, rest sourced from reference TRBV11-1 and TRBJ2-1, is EAEVAQSPRYKITEKSQAVAFWCDPISGHATLYWYRQILGQGPELLVQFQDESVVDDSQLPKDRFSAERLKGVDSTLKIQPAELGDSAMYLCASSIPQGIDEQFFGPGTRLTVL.

Comment on this clonotype: This may be a read error: a much more frequent sequence differs by one nucleotide. Given the absence of the conserved phenylalanine or tryptophan at the CDR3 end, a read error is likely. This sequence joins TRBV28 and TRBJ2-7, with D unresolved. The V end was cut by 2 bases, the J end by 3 bases, with 11 bases between. CDR1 and CDR2 (germline): MDHEN, SYDVKM. This CDR3 contains 14 residues. The CDR3 spells CASSLNGRGYEQYI. CDR3 nucleotides: TGTGCCAGCAGTTTAAATGGCCGAGGCTACGAGCAGTACATC.

The table lists this clonotype with many counts. The gene calls are TRBV28 and TRBJ2-3; D is unclear. Trimming took 6 bases from V and 4 from J, leaving 17 bases between them. From germline, CDR1 is MDHEN and CDR2 SYDVKM. The CDR3 length is 15 residues. The CDR3 nucleotides read TGTGCCAGCAGCCTTACGGCCCTGTCCCCAGATACGCAGTATTTT. It encodes CASSLTALSPDTQYF.

This clonotype came up a few times. The rearrangement joins TRBV12-3 or TRBV12-4 to TRBJ1-4; 9 nucleotides agree with TRBD1. Unmatched junction bases numbered 2, after V lost 6 bases and J lost 3 bases. This CDR3 has 14 residues. The chain's CDR3 is CASSRTGANEKLFF. In nucleotides, the CDR3 is TGTGCCAGCAGCCGGACAGGGGCTAATGAAAAACTGTTTTTT.

This chain uses TRBV7-9 with TRBJ2-7, with 11 bases identical to TRBD2. V was clipped by 4 bases and J by 2 bases; unmatched bases: 1. Germline V CDR1 and CDR2: SEHNR, FQNEAQ (reference sequence). The CDR3 is 14 residues long. CDR3 coding DNA: TGTGCCAGCAGCTCGACTAGCGGGACCTACGAGCAGTACTTC. Protein product: CASSSTSGTYEQYF. The entire variable domain, with the rest obtained from reference TRBV7-9 and TRBJ2-7, is as follows: DTGVSQNPRHKITKRGQNVTFRCDPISEHNRLYWYRQTLGQGPEFLTYFQNEAQLEKSRLLSDRFSAERPKGSFSTLEIQRTEQGDSAMYLCASSSTSGTYEQYFGPGTRLTVT.

The V gene is TRBV20-1, the J gene TRBJ2-3; possible D gene TRBD2, 7 bases. CDR3 length: 17 amino acids. V lost 4 bases and J lost 5, with 25 bases in between. Germline assignment: CDR1 DFQATT and CDR2 SNEGSKA (reference sequence). The CDR3 nucleotides read TGCAGTGCTATGGAACACAGGGAGGGTTTTGATCTAGATACGCAGTATTTT. Its translation is CSAMEHREGFDLDTQYF.

This clonotype has a handful of counts. CDR3: CSAGRSNQPQHF. The CDR3 DNA is TGCAGCGCGGGAAGAAGCAATCAGCCCCAGCATTTT. The chain recombines TRBV20-1 with TRBJ1-5; D is unclear. The CDR3 runs to 12 residues. Germline CDR1 and CDR2: DFQATT and SNEGSKA (reference sequence).

This clonotype was seen a few times. The V gene is TRBV25-1, the J gene TRBJ2-5; TRBD1 is a possible D gene (6 bases). This CDR3 has 14 residues. Trimming took off 2 bases at V and 0 bases at J, with 7 bases between the two ends. Germline values: CDR1 MGHDK, CDR2 SYGVNS. CDR3 bases: TGTGCCAGCAGTGAACACAGGGACCAAGAGACCCAGTACTTC. Its protein is CASSEHRDQETQYF.

The table lists this clonotype with many counts. This rearrangement joins TRBV20-1 to TRBJ2-1; D is unresolved. V was shortened by 3 bases and J by 9 bases, with 15 bases between the two germline ends. The germline V gene has CDR1 DFQATT and CDR2 SNEGSKA (reference sequence). The CDR3 totals 13 residues. CDR3 amino acids: CSASQSISGEQFF. CDR3 DNA sequence: TGCAGTGCTAGTCAGTCGATATCGGGTGAGCAGTTCTTC.

This clonotype was counted at least ten times. V is TRBV6-6 and J is TRBJ2-7, with D hard to call. CDR3 length equals 12 residues. Germline V gives CDR1 MNHNY, CDR2 SVGAGI (reference sequence). V dropped 6 bases and J dropped 4 bases, with 10 bases sitting between them. The CDR3 DNA reads TGTGCCAGCAGCGGATCAGATTACGAGCAGTACTTC. Its translation is CASSGSDYEQYF.

This clonotype appeared a few times. This sequence joins TRBV20-1 and TRBJ2-3; 12 bases fit TRBD1. Germline loops: CDR1 DFQATT, CDR2 SNEGSKA (reference sequence). CDR3 length equals 13 residues. As DNA, the CDR3 is TGCAGCGGGACAGGGGGCGGGACAGATACGCAGTATTTT. This sequence encodes CSGTGGGTDTQYF.

This clonotype has a handful of counts. The chain uses TRBV3-1 and TRBJ2-7; 9 bases agree with TRBD2. Germline loops: CDR1 LGHDT, CDR2 YNNKEL (reference sequence). This CDR3 is 15 amino acids long. The ends lost 3 bases at V and 6 bases at J; junction bases unmatched: 9. The CDR3 nucleotides are TGTGCCAGCAGCCACCATAGCGGGGGTTCTGGCGAGCAGTACTTC. Amino acid sequence: CASSHHSGGSGEQYF.

The rearrangement links TRBV28 to TRBJ1-5, with D perhaps TRBD1 (6 bases). V lost 8 bases, J lost 4 bases, and 18 bases lay in between. There are 15 residues in the CDR3. Germline V gives CDR1 MDHEN, CDR2 SYDVKM. The CDR3 region has the DNA TGTGCCAGCTGGCGGCGGCAGGGGATAAATCAGCCCCAGCATTTT. Translated, it gives CASWRRQGINQPQHF.